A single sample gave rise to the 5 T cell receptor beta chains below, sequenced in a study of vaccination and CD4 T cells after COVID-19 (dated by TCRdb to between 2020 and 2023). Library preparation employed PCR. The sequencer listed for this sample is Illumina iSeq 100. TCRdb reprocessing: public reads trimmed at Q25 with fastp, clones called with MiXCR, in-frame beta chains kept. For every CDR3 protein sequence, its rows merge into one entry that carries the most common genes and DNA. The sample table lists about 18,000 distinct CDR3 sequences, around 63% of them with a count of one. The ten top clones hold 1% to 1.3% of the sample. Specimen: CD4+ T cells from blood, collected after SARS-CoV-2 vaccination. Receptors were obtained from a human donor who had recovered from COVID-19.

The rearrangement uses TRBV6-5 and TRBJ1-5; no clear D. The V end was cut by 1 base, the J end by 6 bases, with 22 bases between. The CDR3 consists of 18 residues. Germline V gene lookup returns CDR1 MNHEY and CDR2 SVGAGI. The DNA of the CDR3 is TGTGCCAGCAGTTACTTCGCGTTAGGAGAGGGCGGGAGTCAGCCCCAGCATTTT. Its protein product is CASSYFALGEGGSQPQHF.

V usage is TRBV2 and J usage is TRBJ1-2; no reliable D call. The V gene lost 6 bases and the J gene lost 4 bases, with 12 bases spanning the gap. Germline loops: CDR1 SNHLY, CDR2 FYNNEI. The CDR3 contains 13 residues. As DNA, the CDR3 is TGTGCCAGCAGGGAGACCCTGCTCTATGGCTACACCTTC. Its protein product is CASRETLLYGYTF.

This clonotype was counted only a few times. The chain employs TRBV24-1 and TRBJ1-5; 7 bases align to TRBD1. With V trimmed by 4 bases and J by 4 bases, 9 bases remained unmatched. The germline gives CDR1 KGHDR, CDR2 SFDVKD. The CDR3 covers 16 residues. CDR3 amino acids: CATSDHRQGDNQPQHF. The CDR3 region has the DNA TGTGCCACCAGTGACCATAGACAGGGAGATAATCAGCCCCAGCATTTT.

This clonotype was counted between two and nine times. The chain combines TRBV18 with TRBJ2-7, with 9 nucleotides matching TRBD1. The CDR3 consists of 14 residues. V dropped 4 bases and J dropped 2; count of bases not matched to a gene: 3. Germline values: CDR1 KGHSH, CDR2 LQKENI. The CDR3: CASSLGTGTYEQYF. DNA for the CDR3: TGTGCCAGCTCACTCGGGACAGGGACCTACGAGCAGTACTTC.

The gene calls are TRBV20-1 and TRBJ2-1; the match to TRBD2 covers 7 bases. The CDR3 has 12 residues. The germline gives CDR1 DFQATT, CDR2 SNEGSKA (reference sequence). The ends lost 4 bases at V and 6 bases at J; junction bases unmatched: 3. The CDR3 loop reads CSAIASGNEQFF. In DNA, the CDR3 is TGCAGTGCTATTGCTAGCGGCAATGAGCAGTTCTTC.